Following are 29 T cell receptor beta chains from one sample sequenced in a study of blood T cells in healthy people across ages (dated by TCRdb to about 2015). Libraries were made using 5' RACE. A second PCR of roughly 6 to 11 cycles was run with a J-beta primer mix and a sample-barcoded 5' primer. TCRdb trimmed public reads at Q25 via fastp, called clones via MiXCR and kept in-frame beta chains. Rows merge per CDR3 protein into single entries with the most common DNA and genes. The table for this sample lists fewer than 2,000,000 distinct CDR3 sequences; about two fifths of them were counted only once. The ten largest clones capture under 30% of the sample. The source material was blood. The receptors stem from a human donor in good health.

This clonotype was seen a single time. The V gene is TRBV7-8, the J gene TRBJ2-4, with TRBD2 identical over 15 bases. The ends lost 4 bases at V and 2 bases at J; junction bases unmatched: 6. Germline CDR1 is SGHVS and CDR2 is FQNEAQ. This CDR3 is 18 amino acids long. The CDR3, as DNA: TGTGCCAGCAGCTCCGGACTAGCGGGGGGGGTAACCAAAAACATTCAGTACTTC. Amino acid sequence: CASSSGLAGGVTKNIQYF.

This clonotype occurred a few times. The CDR3 coding sequence is TGCGCCAGCAGCTCCTACAGGGGGATGGACTATGGCTACACCTTC. Translating it yields CASSSYRGMDYGYTF. The chain recombines TRBV4-1 with TRBJ1-2; 8 bases fit TRBD1. The V segment lost 5 bases and the J segment 3 bases; nucleotides outside the gene matches: 8. Germline V gene data show CDR1 as MGHRA and CDR2 as YSYEKL. This CDR3 has 15 amino acids.

This clonotype was seen more than once but under ten times. The chain carries TRBV6-5 and TRBJ1-5, with TRBD1 identical over 7 bases. V lost 6 bases, J lost 0 bases, and 5 bases stayed unmatched. The CDR3 has 15 amino acids. Germline CDR1 reads MNHEY; CDR2 reads SVGAGI. The DNA of the CDR3 is TGTGCCAGCAGACAAGACAGGGATAGCAATCAGCCCCAGCATTTT. Translating gives CASRQDRDSNQPQHF.

This clonotype was picked up a small number of times. This may stem from a read error, because a much larger clone lies one nucleotide away. The J gene is TRBJ2-1, the V gene TRBV20-1, with a weak D call TRBD2 (6 bases). This CDR3 contains 15 residues. Germline CDR1 reads DFQATT; CDR2 reads SNEGSKA (reference sequence). V lost 0 bases and J lost 13, with 22 bases in between. In DNA form, the CDR3 reads TGCAGTGCTAGAGACCCACAGACACCGGGGGAGACCCAGTTCTTC. The encoded protein is CSARDPQTPGETQFF.

This clonotype occurred a few times. The chain joins TRBV28 to TRBJ2-3, with D possibly matching TRBD2 (6 bases). This CDR3 has 14 residues. Trimming shortened V by 4 bases and J by 13 bases, and 21 bases separated the two germline ends. The germline V gene encodes CDR1 MDHEN and CDR2 SYDVKM. The CDR3 loop reads CASSYGGILSDKYF. Written as DNA, the CDR3 is TGTGCCAGCAGTTATGGAGGGATCCTGTCTGATAAGTATTTT.

This clonotype was seen more than once but under ten times. The chain couples TRBV28 to TRBJ1-2, with 7 bases identical to TRBD1. CDR1 and CDR2 from the germline V gene are MDHEN and SYDVKM. The CDR3 totals 14 residues. Trimming cost V 4 bases and J 5 bases; bases outside gene matches: 7. As DNA, the CDR3 is TGTGCCAGCAGTTATACCGGGACAGATTATGGCTACACCTTC. Translating it yields CASSYTGTDYGYTF.

The sample holds a few counts of this clonotype. The chain combines TRBV6-5 with TRBJ1-2, with TRBD1 as a possible D gene (6 bases). The CDR3 length is 14 residues. Per the germline V gene, CDR1 is MNHEY and CDR2 is SVGAGI. The germline V and J ends were trimmed by 2 bases and 3 bases, with 10 bases remaining between them. Written as DNA, the CDR3 is TGTGCCAGCAGTTACGTACAGGGCGACTATGGCTACACCTTC. This sequence encodes CASSYVQGDYGYTF.

CDR3: CASSPPISGASGYTF. The DNA for the CDR3 is TGTGCCAGCTCACCACCGATTTCAGGGGCGAGTGGCTACACCTTC. This chain links TRBV18 with TRBJ1-2; possibly TRBD1 for D (6 bases). This CDR3 has 15 amino acids. CDR1 and CDR2 from the germline V gene are KGHSH and LQKENI. The V gene lost 0 bases and the J gene lost 7 bases, with 15 bases spanning the gap.

This chain uses TRBV20-1 with TRBJ1-5, with D perhaps TRBD1 (5 bases). Per germline, CDR1 DFQATT and CDR2 SNEGSKA (reference sequence). The CDR3 totals 15 residues. V was cut by 0 bases and J by 5 bases, with 14 bases left in between. The CDR3 DNA reads as TGCAGTGCTAGAGACTCCCGTAGGGGAGATCAGCCCCAGCATTTT. Amino acid sequence: CSARDSRRGDQPQHF.

Concerning this clonotype itself: This clone may be a read error of a much larger clone one base away. V and J are TRBV6-5 and TRBJ2-1; TRBD2 aligns across 12 bases. This CDR3 is 15 amino acids long. V lost 4 bases and J lost 5; bases outside the gene matches: 3. Germline lookup yields CDR1 MNHEY and CDR2 SVGAGI. The CDR3 nucleotides read TGTGCCAGCAGTTTTACTAGCGGGGGGCACAATGAGCAGTTCTTC. Protein sequence: CASSFTSGGHNEQFF.

This clonotype was found a few times. The rearrangement links TRBV6-2 or TRBV6-3 to TRBJ2-7, with 7 bases lining up with TRBD1. The germline V gene encodes CDR1 MNHEY and CDR2 SVGEGT. This CDR3 is 14 amino acids long. V dropped 6 bases and J dropped 5; count of bases not matched to a gene: 10. The CDR3 protein is CASREGGAFHEQYF. CDR3 coding DNA: TGTGCCAGCAGGGAAGGGGGCGCTTTCCACGAGCAGTACTTC.

A word on this clonotype: Sequence at one end of the junction differs from germline and may be a read error. The chain carries TRBV9 and TRBJ2-1; the D is unclear. Germline loops: CDR1 SGDLS, CDR2 YYNGEE. This CDR3 comprises 17 residues. CDR3: CANSATGRLAQNSEQFF. The DNA for the CDR3 is TGTGCCAACAGCGCGACGGGTCGATTGGCCCAAAATTCGGAGCAGTTCTTC.

This sequence joins TRBV10-3 and TRBJ1-4, with 12 bases matching TRBD1. J was trimmed by 8 bases and V by 4 bases; bases with no gene match: 2. This CDR3 contains 14 residues. CDR1 is ENHRY, CDR2 SYGVKD, per germline. The CDR3 protein is CAISGDRGREKLFF. CDR3 coding DNA: TGTGCCATCAGTGGGGACAGGGGGCGCGAAAAACTGTTTTTT.

This chain uses TRBV25-1 with TRBJ1-5; D may be TRBD1 (5 bases). CDR3 length: 16 residues. Trimming shortened V by 4 bases and J by 0 bases, and 13 bases separated the two germline ends. Looked up from germline, CDR1 is MGHDK and CDR2 is SYGVNS. The CDR3 nucleotides read TGTGCCAGCAGTGGTCCCGGGACGGATAGCAATCAGCCCCAGCATTTT. It codes for CASSGPGTDSNQPQHF.

A single count supports this clonotype. An end of the junction does not agree with germline; a read error may underlie this. The J gene is TRBJ1-3, the V gene TRBV29-1; D possibly corresponds to TRBD1 (5 bases). Germline loops: CDR1 SQVTM, CDR2 ANQGSEA. The CDR3 consists of 15 residues. The CDR3 DNA is TGCAGCGTTGAAGATGAGTGGGGCGCTGGAAGCACCATATATTTT. This translates into CSVEDEWGAGSTIYF.

This clonotype showed up just once. A junction end diverges from the germline sequence, so it may reflect a read error. The V call is TRBV5-6, the J call TRBJ1-2, with 8 bases that match TRBD1. This CDR3 has 17 residues. CDR1 and CDR2 (germline): SGHDT, YYEEEE. The CDR3 DNA reads TGTGTCAGCAGCCTAGGGACAGGATACGATATAATCTATGGCTACACCTTC. Encoded protein: CVSSLGTGYDIIYGYTF.

The rearrangement joins TRBV9 to TRBJ2-7; the D gene is possibly TRBD1 (6 bases). The CDR3 consists of 14 residues. Germline V gives CDR1 SGDLS, CDR2 YYNGEE. V was trimmed by 4 bases and J by 1 base, leaving 12 bases between them. DNA for the CDR3: TGTGCCAGCAGCCGGATGGACAGTTCCTACGAGCAGTACTTC. Translated: CASSRMDSSYEQYF.

V usage is TRBV20-1 and J usage is TRBJ2-5; a possible D gene is TRBD1 (5 bases). There are 16 residues in the CDR3. With 1 base removed from V and 11 bases from J, the gap between germline ends came to 26 bases. Germline loops: CDR1 DFQATT, CDR2 SNEGSKA (reference sequence). The CDR3: CSARGRTWATFTEQYF. CDR3 bases: TGCAGTGCTAGAGGCAGGACATGGGCTACGTTTACAGAGCAGTACTTC.

Concerning this clonotype itself: Given the absence of the conserved phenylalanine or tryptophan at the CDR3 end, a read error is likely. The chain carries TRBV7-2 and TRBJ2-5; D unresolved. Germline CDR1 SGHTA, CDR2 FQGNSA. CDR3 length: 14 amino acids. V dropped 3 bases and J dropped 5 bases, with 13 bases sitting between them. The CDR3 loop reads CASSFTSATETQYL. The CDR3, as DNA: TGTGCCAGCAGCTTTACGTCAGCGACCGAGACCCAGTACTTA.

This clonotype was counted only a few times. The rearrangement uses TRBV3-1 and TRBJ2-1; D might be TRBD1 or TRBD2, each matching 5 bases. CDR1 LGHDT and CDR2 YNNKEL come from the germline V gene (reference sequence). The CDR3 runs 17 residues. Trimming left V 3 bases short and J 4 bases short, with 19 bases between. The DNA of the CDR3 is TGTGCCAGCAGCCAGAGTACAAACCGAGGGGTGTACAATGAGCAGTTCTTC. The encoded protein is CASSQSTNRGVYNEQFF.

The chain links TRBV27 to TRBJ2-5; the D gene is possibly TRBD2 (5 bases). CDR1 and CDR2 (germline): MNHEY, SMNVEV (reference sequence). The CDR3 loop spans 12 amino acids. Deletions cut 8 bases from V and 11 bases from J, with 18 bases between. CDR3 sequence (DNA): TGTGCCAGCGGTTCACCCTATAGGGAGCAGTACTTC. Protein: CASGSPYREQYF.

There are a few counts of this clonotype. The chain couples TRBV5-1 to TRBJ2-7, with 13 bases matching TRBD2. The germline CDR1 and CDR2 sequences are SGHRS and YFSETQ. Unmatched junction bases numbered 3, after V lost 0 bases and J lost 3 bases. The length of the CDR3 is 16 residues. CDR3 bases: TGCGCCAGCAGCTTGGTAAGGACTAGCGGGGGCTACGAGCAGTACTTC. Amino acid sequence: CASSLVRTSGGYEQYF.

This clonotype has just a few counts. The chain recombines TRBV12-3 or TRBV12-4 with TRBJ2-7, with no clear D. V was trimmed by 2 bases and J by 4 bases, leaving 12 bases between them. CDR3 size: 14 residues. The CDR3 nucleotides are TGTGCCAGCAGTTTAAGGGAATCTCTATACGAGCAGTACTTC. This encodes CASSLRESLYEQYF.

A note on this clonotype: This may arise from a read error, as a much more abundant clone is one base away. V is TRBV7-9 and J is TRBJ2-7; TRBD1 is a possible D gene (6 bases). This CDR3 contains 13 residues. Germline V lookup: CDR1 SEHNR, CDR2 FQNEAQ (reference sequence). The CDR3 region is CASTLSTGHERYF. The CDR3 DNA reads TGTGCCAGCACTCTCTCCACAGGGCATGAGCGGTACTTC.

This clonotype was counted only a few times. This chain joins TRBV12-3 or TRBV12-4 and TRBJ2-3; possible D gene TRBD2, 5 bases. Trimming left V 2 bases short and J 2 bases short, with 11 bases between. CDR3 size: 15 residues. The CDR3: CASSLNGVHTDTQYF. The CDR3 DNA sequence: TGTGCCAGCAGTTTAAACGGGGTCCACACAGATACGCAGTATTTT.

This clonotype was picked up a small number of times. The chain carries TRBV29-1 and TRBJ2-3, with 15 positions matching TRBD2. CDR1 SQVTM and CDR2 ANQGSEA come from the germline V gene. Trimming removed 6 bases from V and 6 bases from J; junction bases left unmatched: 7. CDR3 size: 15 residues. The CDR3 spells CSVVGLAGGPDTQYF. DNA for the CDR3: TGCAGCGTAGTTGGACTAGCGGGGGGGCCGGATACGCAGTATTTT.

This clonotype was counted only a few times. V usage is TRBV28 and J usage is TRBJ2-5; TRBD2 might be the D (5 bases). Germline assignment: CDR1 MDHEN and CDR2 SYDVKM. Trimming pared 5 bases from V and 0 bases from J, leaving 10 bases between. The CDR3 is 14 amino acids. This CDR3 reads CASSPGSHQETQYF. CDR3 sequence (DNA): TGTGCCAGCAGTCCGGGATCCCACCAAGAGACCCAGTACTTC.

The V and J genes are TRBV6-2 or TRBV6-3 and TRBJ1-1; possible D gene TRBD1, 6 bases. From germline, CDR1 is MNHEY and CDR2 SVGEGT. Between the trimmed V and J ends, which lost 6 bases and 3 bases, there was a span of 11 bases. The CDR3 extends over 13 amino acids. Here the CDR3 reads CASRVTGYTEAFF. The CDR3, as DNA: TGTGCCAGCAGGGTGACAGGTTACACTGAAGCTTTCTTT.

The rearrangement joins TRBV7-3 to TRBJ1-2; maybe TRBD1 (6 bases). This CDR3 contains 13 residues. Germline V gives CDR1 SGHTA, CDR2 FQGTGA. V lost 5 bases to trimming and J lost 7 bases, with 14 bases between them. This CDR3 reads CASSPDSHGGYTF. In DNA form, the CDR3 reads TGTGCCAGCAGCCCGGACAGCCATGGTGGCTACACCTTC.